This T cell receptor beta chain was sequenced during a study of glioma-infiltrating T cells. About the study: Glioma patients had dexamethasone for six or fewer days before surgery.

The iRepertoire nested amplicon-rescue multiplex PCR amplified TCR alpha and beta CDR3s from RNA. One entry per CDR3 protein results from TCRdb running MiXCR on the multiplex PCR reads. The sample has about 400,000 distinct CDR3 sequences; roughly two fifths are singletons. Only a few counts were recorded for this clonotype. The CDR3 consists of 15 residues. Trimming pared 2 bases from V and 0 bases from J, leaving 11 bases between. Germline V gene data show CDR1 as MDHEN and CDR2 as SYDVKM. The chain is built from TRBV28 and TRBJ2-7; D gene uncertain. Sequenced material: glioma tissue, nonneoplastic brain tissue, or PBMCs (not recorded which). The TCR sequence derives from a human donor with low-grade glioma or glioblastoma, undergoing nonglioma brain surgery, or in good health (not recorded which). CDR3 amino acids: CASSLGSLRSYEQYF. CDR3 DNA sequence: TGTGCCAGCAGTTTAGGTAGCCTGCGCTCCTACGAGCAGTACTTC.